Presented here are 5 T cell receptor beta chains from one specimen sequenced in a study of OX40 agonist ivuxolimab in advanced cancers. Sequenced by immunoSEQ multiplex PCR; TCRdb stores in-frame clones only, minus some. The profile covers tens of thousands of clones, with 75% to 85% appearing a single time and roughly 0.66% taken by the ten largest. This sample comprised CD4+ or CD8+ T cells sorted from blood, obtained in a trial of the OX40 agonist ivuxolimab. These receptors were taken from an adult with an advanced solid tumor such as melanoma, head and neck, liver or kidney cancer.

This chain uses TRBV5-1 with TRBJ1-4, with TRBD1 identical over 8 bases. Trimming removed 0 bases from V and 5 bases from J; junction bases left unmatched: 6. There are 16 residues in the CDR3. Germline V gene data show CDR1 as SGHRS and CDR2 as YFSETQ. CDR3 in DNA: TGCGCCAGCAGCTTGGGCGACAGGGGAGACAATGAAAAACTGTTTTTT. This translates into CASSLGDRGDNEKLFF.

The chain recombines TRBV27 with TRBJ1-1; 9 bases align to TRBD1. The CDR3 has 17 amino acids. With V trimmed by 3 bases and J by 1 base, 9 bases remained unmatched. Germline-derived CDR1 and CDR2 are MNHEY and SMNVEV (reference sequence). DNA for the CDR3: TGTGCCAGCAGTTTTTTGCCCCTGGACAGGGGGAACACTGAAGCTTTCTTT. It specifies CASSFLPLDRGNTEAFF.

The gene calls are TRBV5-1 and TRBJ2-7; D unresolved. This CDR3 contains 16 residues. Trimming cost V 1 base and J 0 bases, with 14 bases left between them. Germline assignment: CDR1 SGHRS and CDR2 YFSETQ. This CDR3 is CASSLYLSRFSYEQYF. The CDR3 bases are TGCGCCAGCAGCTTGTACCTATCGAGGTTCTCCTACGAGCAGTACTTC.

This clone has a single count. CDR3 DNA sequence: TGTGCCAGCAGTGAGAAAAACTATGGCTACACCTTC. Protein: CASSEKNYGYTF. The V call is TRBV6-6, the J call TRBJ1-2; no clear D. The CDR3 runs 12 residues. The V gene lost 5 bases and the J gene lost 2 bases, with 6 bases spanning the gap. CDR1 is MNHNY and CDR2 is SVGAGI in the germline V gene (reference sequence).

This chain's CDR3 is CASSWDISNSPLHF. The DNA for the CDR3 is TGTGCCAGCAGCTGGGACATCTCAAATTCACCCCTCCACTTT. The chain joins TRBV6-5 to TRBJ1-6, with a weak D call TRBD1 (6 bases). The CDR3 consists of 14 residues. Trimming removed 6 bases at V and 7 bases at J, with 13 bases between. CDR1 is MNHEY and CDR2 is SVGAGI in the germline V gene.